This TCR beta chain originates from a study of blood T cell repertoires in COVID-19 (dated by TCRdb to the early 2020s). General notes on the study: Samples from collaborators originated in the United States, Italy and Spain and spanned both the acute and convalescent phases of COVID-19. The prospective study material was composed of cDNA or gDNA derived from T cells, B-cell-depleted T cells, or PBMCs. Deeply sampled blood TCRbeta repertoires from subjects exposed to, actively infected with, or recovered from COVID-19 were included in the dataset. The repertoires were made available in a free public database intended to serve as a resource for research on the immune response to SARS-CoV-2. The samples were drawn from two sources: the first 160 participants of the ongoing ImmuneRACE study, and approximately 1,300 subjects contributed by 6 global collaborators. A de-identified subject ID, COVID-19 status, age in years and sex were almost always included in the sample metadata. Where available, HLA class I and class II types were obtained from metadata supplied by the sample provider rather than from assay-based typing. What the research found in general, with its limitations: The amount of clinical and demographic metadata varied by source and participant and was provided uncurated.

Of note for this clone: Its cognate antigen has yet to be identified. Base-call qualities are not available, and no considerably larger clone is one nucleotide away.

For CDR1 and CDR2, the germline V gene (reference sequence) lists LNHDA and SQIVND. The CDR3 measures 17 amino acids from cysteine to phenylalanine. Here the CDR3 DNA is all that survives: 51 bases in frame from base 1. V is trimmed back by 5 bases and J by 0 bases, and the junction contains 10 bases that no gene match accounts for. The immunoSEQ Assay, a bias-controlled multiplex PCR, was used to amplify TCRbeta CDR3 regions from genomic DNA. The original methods were these. The number of nucleated cells in each sample was estimated by amplification of reference gene primers within the assay. To quantify the absolute abundance of each unique TCRbeta CDR3 rearrangement, sequence reads were collapsed and filtered. For each sample, productive Simpson clonality was calculated as the square root of Simpson's diversity index over productive rearrangements. TCRdb re-hosts the immuneACCESS table, in-frame sequences only. Its copies lack some clones; in the studies checked, an unresolved V gene accounts for under half of them, and the cause for the rest is not known. V, J and clone size derive from that table, while D and trimming were established from the DNA sequence. The sample table records about 300,000 clones; under 90% of these occur just once. Together, the top ten hold approximately 1.8% of the sample.

One collaborating source in Seattle enrolled patients during active infection and followed them longitudinally through the course of disease. The collaborating institutions used their own protocols to collect whole blood in K2EDTA tubes. Collaborator samples were shipped for TCRbeta analysis as frozen whole blood, isolated PBMCs, or DNA extracted from either sample type. The source is a woman aged 25 to 39 with COVID-19, enrolled during active disease. The rearrangement combines TRBV19 with TRBJ2-5; a stretch of 9 junction bases matches TRBD1. The sample consisted of peripheral blood. The nucleotides are TGTGCCAGTAGTGGGAGGACAGGGGACGTGGACCAAGAGACCCAGTACTTC. This yields the protein CASSGRTGDVDQETQYF.